The rows below give T cell receptor beta chains drawn from one sample of a study of monozygotic twins with inflammatory bowel disease. TCRdb reanalyzed the 5' RACE reads and collapses them to one entry per CDR3 protein, without DNA. The sample includes 150,000 to 200,000 distinct CDR3 sequences. The sample consisted of blood. These receptor sequences come from a human donor with ulcerative colitis or Crohn's disease, or a healthy co-twin of an affected twin (not recorded which). The CDR3 runs from the conserved cysteine through the conserved F or W.

v_call: TRBV7-3
j_call: TRBJ2-3
cdr3_aa: CASSKGGGWTDTQYF

v_call: TRBV5-1
j_call: TRBJ1-3
cdr3_aa: CASTLNSNSGNTIYF

v_call: TRBV20-1
j_call: TRBJ1-2
cdr3_aa: CSARDDWRLGYGYTF

v_call: TRBV3-1
j_call: TRBJ1-1
cdr3_aa: CASSQVGAGGNTEAFF

v_call: TRBV12-3/TRBV12-4
j_call: TRBJ2-7
cdr3_aa: CASSSGWYEQYF

v_call: TRBV4-1
j_call: TRBJ1-2
cdr3_aa: CASSQEDRGGYTF

v_call: TRBV5-1
j_call: TRBJ2-5
cdr3_aa: CASSLAARAGETQYF

v_call: TRBV19
j_call: TRBJ2-1
cdr3_aa: CASSIVGAQSEQFF

v_call: TRBV7-9
j_call: TRBJ2-3
cdr3_aa: CASSFVQGSTDTQYF

v_call: TRBV11-2
j_call: TRBJ2-3
cdr3_aa: CASSLDGGRAYWTDTQYF

v_call: TRBV7-8
j_call: TRBJ2-2
cdr3_aa: CASSLKEGANTGELFF

v_call: TRBV20-1
j_call: TRBJ1-2
cdr3_aa: CSARDLADENYGYTF

v_call: TRBV4-2
j_call: TRBJ1-6
cdr3_aa: CASSPGQGGTPFNSPLHF

v_call: TRBV28
j_call: TRBJ1-4
cdr3_aa: CASSSSPDEKLFF

v_call: TRBV12-3/TRBV12-4
j_call: TRBJ1-3
cdr3_aa: CASSFLRNTIYF